The sample holds a few counts of the clone carrying this T cell receptor beta chain. Time point in this sample: patch test 3, about 24 weeks after DPC sensitization. The treatment is: therapeutic diphenylcyclopropenone sensitization with weekly scalp DPC. V dropped 6 bases and J dropped 6 bases, with 12 bases sitting between them. Germline V gene lookup returns CDR1 ENHRY and CDR2 SYGVKD. The CDR3 is 13 amino acids. These data are taken from a study of human T cells and chemical hapten exposure. TCRdb itself ran the RACE reads through MiXCR, one entry per CDR3 protein. Here the sample spans 90,000 to 110,000 distinct CDR3 sequences, 30% to 35% being singletons.

The V call is TRBV10-3, the J call TRBJ2-1; tentatively, D is TRBD1 (7 bases). The receptor's source is a man aged 40-49 years with alopecia areata. Some clones in this sample may be carry-over from other donors' samples. The sequenced sample was whole blood, obtained in connection with sensitization to the hapten diphenylcyclopropenone (DPC). The DNA for the CDR3 is TGTGCCATCAGGGCGCGGGACAGCAATGAGCAGTTCTTC. As protein: CAIRARDSNEQFF.